These 29 T cell receptor beta chains came from one sample sequenced in a study of cytomegalovirus exposure and HLA in healthy donors. The PCR contained 60 Vbeta and 13 Jbeta primers. Measured with immunoSEQ multiplex PCR; TCRdb has only the in-frame clones, and not every one. In all, the sample yields 90,000 to 130,000 clones. The sample comprised PBMCs. The source of these receptors is a man aged 30 to 45 in good health and CMV-seronegative.

J is TRBJ1-4 and V is TRBV7-2, with 8 bases lining up with TRBD1. Germline-derived CDR1 and CDR2 are SGHTA and FQGNSA. J was trimmed by 5 bases and V by 1 base; bases with no gene match: 6. The CDR3 sequence is 16 residues long. The CDR3 DNA sequence: TGTGCCAGCAGCTTAGAGGGGCCAGGGGGCAATGAAAAACTGTTTTTT. Residues: CASSLEGPGGNEKLFF.

The chain combines TRBV7-9 with TRBJ2-3; tentative D call: TRBD1 (5 bases). Germline CDR1 is SEHNR and CDR2 is FQNEAQ (reference sequence). The CDR3 is made up of 14 amino acids. V lost 0 bases and J 5 bases, leaving 9 bases between the germline ends. The CDR3 coding sequence is TGTGCCAGCAGCTTAGCAGCAGGGTTAGATACGCAGTATTTT. Its translation: CASSLAAGLDTQYF.

The chain combines TRBV27 with TRBJ2-3; D unclear. CDR3 size: 13 residues. Germline loops: CDR1 MNHEY, CDR2 SMNVEV (reference sequence). Trimming stripped 3 bases from V and 3 bases from J, with 7 bases between. CDR3 nucleotides: TGTGCCAGCAGTTTCTTAGAGACAGATACGCAGTATTTT. Translated: CASSFLETDTQYF.

The chain combines TRBV28 with TRBJ2-7; 7 positions match TRBD2. Losses at the gene ends were 6 bases for V and 5 bases for J; bases not matched to a gene: 4. Germline CDR1 is MDHEN and CDR2 is SYDVKM. The CDR3 has 12 residues. CDR3 DNA sequence: TGTGCCAGCAGCATGGGGAGGGACGAGCAGTACTTC. Translated: CASSMGRDEQYF.

The V call is TRBV19, the J call TRBJ1-2; 8 bases are a match to TRBD1. The V gene end was trimmed by 10 bases and the J gene end by 4 bases; junction bases not matched to a gene: 8. This CDR3 comprises 13 residues. Germline values: CDR1 LNHDA, CDR2 SQIVND (reference sequence). The DNA of the CDR3 is TGTGCCACCTCAGGGGGCTTGGGCTATGGCTACACCTTC. Its protein is CATSGGLGYGYTF.

This chain connects TRBV6-6 to TRBJ2-5; the match to TRBD1 covers 11 bases. J gave up 4 bases and V 5 bases, and 6 bases lay outside the gene matches. This CDR3 is 15 amino acids long. CDR1 is MNHNY, CDR2 SVGAGI, per germline (reference sequence). For the CDR3, the DNA is TGTGCCAGCAGTCAGAGGACAGGGGGCAGAGAGACCCAGTACTTC. Translation gives CASSQRTGGRETQYF.

V usage is TRBV6-5 and J usage is TRBJ2-4, with D perhaps TRBD1 (6 bases). V dropped 4 bases and J dropped 0 bases, with 10 bases sitting between them. The CDR3 is 15 residues long. CDR1 MNHEY and CDR2 SVGAGI come from the germline V gene. Here the CDR3 reads CASSWGREAKNIQYF. The CDR3 DNA reads as TGTGCCAGCAGTTGGGGGCGCGAAGCCAAAAACATTCAGTACTTC.

The gene calls are TRBV27 and TRBJ2-1; 7 positions match TRBD1. V lost 4 bases to trimming and J lost 4 bases; unmatched junction nucleotides: 7. This CDR3 has 15 residues. Germline lookup yields CDR1 MNHEY and CDR2 SMNVEV (reference sequence). The CDR3 DNA sequence: TGTGCCAGCAGTTCCGGGACAGTGAGTTACAATGAGCAGTTCTTC. Its translation is CASSSGTVSYNEQFF.

The J gene is TRBJ2-7, the V gene TRBV6-6; tentative D call: TRBD1 (6 bases). V lost 4 bases to trimming and J lost 4 bases, with 11 bases between them. From germline, CDR1 is MNHNY and CDR2 SVGAGI (reference sequence). This CDR3 comprises 13 residues. CDR3 region: CASSLGARYEQYF. Here the CDR3 DNA reads TGTGCCAGCAGTTTGGGGGCGCGGTACGAGCAGTACTTC.

The chain joins TRBV18 to TRBJ2-7; the D gene is possibly TRBD1 (6 bases). The V gene lost 4 bases and the J gene lost 3 bases, with 10 bases spanning the gap. This CDR3 has 13 amino acids. Germline CDR1 reads KGHSH; CDR2 reads LQKENI. CDR3 amino acids: CASSLGQLYEQYF. CDR3 DNA sequence: TGTGCCAGCTCACTTGGACAGCTCTACGAGCAGTACTTC. Using reference TRBV18 and TRBJ2-7 for the parts outside the CDR3, the full variable domain is NAGVMQNPRHLVRRRGQEARLRCSPMKGHSHVYWYRQLPEEGLKFMVYLQKENIIDESGMPKERFSAEFPKEGPSILRIQQVVRGDSAAYFCASSLGQLYEQYFGPGTRLTVT.

Notes on this clone: In the same sample, other DNA sequences code for this CDR3. The V call is TRBV28, the J call TRBJ1-3; the D gene is possibly TRBD1 (5 bases). CDR3 length: 13 amino acids. V was trimmed by 4 bases and J by 1 base, leaving 5 bases between them. Germline values: CDR1 MDHEN, CDR2 SYDVKM. CDR3 DNA: TGTGCCAGCAGTTCAGGGTCTGGAAACACCATATATTTT. Its protein product is CASSSGSGNTIYF.

V usage is TRBV7-9 and J usage is TRBJ2-3; D not resolved. Trimming pared 2 bases from V and 5 bases from J, leaving 5 bases between. CDR1 and CDR2 (germline): SEHNR, FQNEAQ (reference sequence). This CDR3 spans 12 amino acids. The chain's CDR3 is CASSLQIDTQYF. The CDR3 nucleotides are TGTGCCAGCAGCTTACAGATAGATACGCAGTATTTT.

DNA of the CDR3: TGTGCCAGCAGCTTCGGGGGGCTCACAGATACGCAGTATTTT. It encodes CASSFGGLTDTQYF. This sequence joins TRBV11-3 and TRBJ2-3, with D possibly matching TRBD2 (7 bases). Trimming left V 3 bases short and J 2 bases short, with 9 bases between. CDR1 and CDR2 (germline): SGHNT, YENEEA. The CDR3 is 14 amino acids. Full variable domain (missing parts from reference TRBV11-3 and TRBJ2-3): EAGVVQSPRYKIIEKKQPVAFWCNPISGHNTLYWYLQNLGQGPELLIRYENEEAVDDSQLPKDRFSAERLKGVDSTLKIQPAELGDSAVYLCASSFGGLTDTQYFGPGTRLTVL.

Regarding this clone: Compared with germline, one end of the junction differs, possibly owing to a read error. Other DNA sequences from this sample encode an identical CDR3 as well. The V and J genes are TRBV4-2 and TRBJ1-2; weak D call: TRBD1 (6 bases). Germline V gene sequence: CDR1 LGHNA, CDR2 YNFKEQ. CDR3 length equals 14 residues. The DNA for the CDR3 is TGTGCCAGCAAGATGGACAGAACTAACTATGGTTACACCTTC. The encoded protein is CASKMDRTNYGYTF.

CDR3: CASSFSGGMNQPQHF. Here the CDR3 DNA reads TGTGCCAGCAGCTTTTCAGGGGGGATGAATCAGCCCCAGCATTTT. The rearrangement uses TRBV7-2 and TRBJ1-5; 7 bases align to TRBD1. Unmatched junction bases numbered 6, after V lost 3 bases and J lost 4 bases. The CDR3 totals 15 residues. The germline CDR1 and CDR2 sequences are SGHTA and FQGNSA. The whole variable domain, filled in from reference TRBV7-2 and TRBJ1-5, reads GAGVSQSPSNKVTEKGKDVELRCDPISGHTALYWYRQSLGQGLEFLIYFQGNSAPDKSGLPSDRFSAERTGGSVSTLTIQRTQQEDSAVYLCASSFSGGMNQPQHFGDGTRLSIL.

This chain uses TRBV5-1 with TRBJ2-7; D is perhaps TRBD2 (6 bases). CDR1 SGHRS and CDR2 YFSETQ come from the germline V gene. The CDR3 extends over 14 amino acids. V was pared by 0 bases and J by 5 bases, with 12 bases between. CDR3 nucleotides: TGCGCCAGCAGCTTGGAAGGAGGGCTGCACGAGCAGTACTTC. As protein: CASSLEGGLHEQYF.

V and J are TRBV6-5 and TRBJ2-3; D is possibly TRBD1 (8 bases). Germline-derived CDR1 and CDR2 are MNHEY and SVGAGI. The V gene lost 4 bases and the J gene lost 4 bases, with 15 bases spanning the gap. CDR3 length: 15 amino acids. The CDR3 loop is CASSSWTGRADTQYF. In nucleotides, the CDR3 is TGTGCCAGCAGTTCATGGACAGGGAGGGCAGATACGCAGTATTTT.

The rearrangement uses TRBV10-3 and TRBJ2-3; a weak D match, TRBD1 (6 bases). With 3 bases removed from V and 2 bases from J, the gap between germline ends came to 24 bases. Germline V gene data show CDR1 as ENHRY and CDR2 as SYGVKD. CDR3 length: 19 residues. The CDR3 DNA reads as TGTGCCATCAGTGATTGGACAGAGAAATCCGGACTCCTCACAGATACGCAGTATTTT. It codes for CAISDWTEKSGLLTDTQYF.

The rearrangement joins TRBV7-8 to TRBJ2-5; D is possibly TRBD2 (5 bases). Germline loops: CDR1 SGHVS, CDR2 FQNEAQ. The CDR3 loop spans 12 amino acids. The V and J ends lost 3 bases and 7 bases respectively, with 9 bases between them. The CDR3 DNA reads TGTGCCAGCAGCTTCCCCGAGGGGACCCAGTACTTC. Translated: CASSFPEGTQYF.

The chain is built from TRBV2 and TRBJ1-2; 8 bases match TRBD1. V lost 8 bases to trimming and J lost 1 base; unmatched junction nucleotides: 3. There are 13 residues in the CDR3. Germline assignment: CDR1 SNHLY and CDR2 FYNNEI. CDR3 sequence (DNA): TGTGCCAGCGGGACAGGAAATAACTATGGCTACACCTTC. Its translation: CASGTGNNYGYTF.

The chain carries TRBV6-6 and TRBJ1-5, with D unclear. CDR3 length: 14 amino acids. The germline V gene has CDR1 MNHNY and CDR2 SVGAGI (reference sequence). The V end lost 2 bases, the J end lost 3 bases, and 8 bases lay between the germline ends. The CDR3 loop reads CASSYDGNNQPQHF. The CDR3 DNA reads as TGTGCCAGCAGTTACGACGGGAACAATCAGCCCCAGCATTTT.

The chain has TRBV6-5 and TRBJ1-5; D remains unclear. The CDR3 consists of 15 residues. Trimming took 4 bases from V and 0 from J, leaving 10 bases between them. Germline V gene data show CDR1 as MNHEY and CDR2 as SVGAGI. The CDR3 protein is CASSLQPDSNQPQHF. The CDR3 DNA reads TGTGCCAGCAGTTTACAGCCCGATAGCAATCAGCCCCAGCATTTT.

The chain has TRBV2 and TRBJ2-7, with D possibly being TRBD1 (6 bases). Germline CDR1 is SNHLY and CDR2 is FYNNEI. V was clipped by 6 bases and J by 5 bases, with 14 bases between them. The CDR3 has 13 amino acids. The DNA of the CDR3 is TGTGCCAGCAGGGCCACAGGGTCCCACGAGCAGTACTTC. Its translation is CASRATGSHEQYF.

The V gene is TRBV15, the J gene TRBJ2-1; 11 bases agree with TRBD1. V lost 1 base and J lost 8; bases outside the gene matches: 7. From germline, CDR1 is LNHNV and CDR2 YYDKDF (reference sequence). The CDR3 length is 16 residues. The CDR3, as DNA: TGTGCCACCAGCAGAGCTCGGACAGGGGGCGCCCATGAGCAGTTCTTC. This codes for CATSRARTGGAHEQFF.

The chain recombines TRBV7-9 with TRBJ2-1, with 9 bases identical to TRBD1. V shed 7 bases, J shed 7 bases, and the junction held 11 bases outside the gene matches. The CDR3 spans 15 residues. Germline V gene sequence: CDR1 SEHNR, CDR2 FQNEAQ (reference sequence). The CDR3 reads CASTYPGQGVNEQFF. Here the CDR3 DNA reads TGTGCCAGCACCTACCCGGGACAGGGAGTGAATGAGCAGTTCTTC.

This rearrangement joins TRBV2 to TRBJ2-5; possibly TRBD2 for D (6 bases). V was cut by 7 bases and J by 5 bases, with 14 bases left in between. The CDR3 contains 13 residues. The germline CDR1 and CDR2 sequences are SNHLY and FYNNEI. This CDR3 reads CASTARREETQYF. CDR3 nucleotide sequence: TGTGCCAGCACCGCCCGGAGGGAGGAGACCCAGTACTTC.

J is TRBJ2-2 and V is TRBV19, with TRBD1 matching over 8 bases. The CDR3 runs to 13 residues. V shed 10 bases, J shed 3 bases, and the junction held 4 bases outside the gene matches. The germline gives CDR1 LNHDA, CDR2 SQIVND (reference sequence). This CDR3 is CATGQGYTGELFF. The CDR3 nucleotides read TGTGCCACCGGACAGGGTTACACCGGGGAGCTGTTTTTT.

V is TRBV7-9 and J is TRBJ2-2, with 9 bases aligning to TRBD1. The V gene end was trimmed by 4 bases and the J gene end by 2 bases; junction bases not matched to a gene: 2. Germline-derived CDR1 and CDR2 are SEHNR and FQNEAQ (reference sequence). There are 15 residues in the CDR3. CDR3 bases: TGTGCCAGCAGCTCGGACAGGGGAAACACCGGGGAGCTGTTTTTT. Its protein product is CASSSDRGNTGELFF.

The chain recombines TRBV5-4 with TRBJ2-7; 7 nucleotides match TRBD1. With 0 bases clipped from V and 4 bases from J, the junction kept 7 bases outside the gene matches. The CDR3 has 15 residues. CDR1 SGHNT and CDR2 YYREEE come from the germline V gene (reference sequence). The CDR3 sequence: CASSLAGGFYYEQYF. CDR3 nucleotides: TGTGCCAGCAGCTTGGCAGGGGGTTTTTATTACGAGCAGTACTTC.